This TCR beta chain was recovered during a study of blood T cells in healthy people across ages. Study findings and constraints: It was found that TCR beta diversity correlated strongly with the percentage of naive T cells. While age rose, TCR beta diversity per million T cells dropped in a roughly linear way.

On this clonotype itself: Its antigen remains unidentified. A much larger clone differs by one base, so this may be a read error.

The draw of peripheral blood yielded approximately 10 milliliters from each donor. The second PCR ran about 7 to 12 cycles with a sample-barcoded 5' primer and J-beta primers. Each cDNA molecule received a tag from a template-switch adaptor that had 12 random nucleotides. TCRdb called the 5' RACE reads again in MiXCR, with one record for every CDR3 protein. Among roughly 1.5 million distinct CDR3 sequences listed, 35% to 45% were seen once. Sequenced material: blood. This receptor was obtained from a woman between 18 and 30 years old in good health.

The CDR3 nucleotides are TGCGCCAGCAGCCAGGGCAGGGCAGATACGCGGTATTTT. It codes for CASSQGRADTRYF. This sequence joins TRBV4-1 and TRBJ2-3; possible D gene TRBD1, 5 bases. Germline CDR1 and CDR2: MGHRA and YSYEKL. The CDR3 runs to 13 residues.